This T cell receptor beta chain was recorded in a study of cytomegalovirus exposure and HLA in healthy donors. Points from the study as a whole: Later genetic work tied a missense DCLRE1C variant to beta-chain V and J trimming. Listed as cytomegalovirus-associated were about 160 TCR beta chains.

With regard to this clone: What it binds is not known.

Trimming cost V 4 bases and J 0 bases; bases outside gene matches: 4. Germline V gene sequence: CDR1 MNHEY, CDR2 SVGAGI. The CDR3 is 16 residues long. A multiplex PCR was run with 60 Vbeta primers and 13 Jbeta primers. The protocol was immunoSEQ multiplex PCR, while the TCRdb copy is restricted to in-frame clones and leaves out a portion. The data contain roughly 130,000 clones, around 80% of them singletons. This sequence originates from a boy aged 2 to 9 in good health and CMV-seronegative. J is TRBJ2-1 and V is TRBV6-5; TRBD2 aligns across 9 bases. Material: PBMCs. The CDR3 DNA sequence: TGTGCCAGCAGTTTGTCTAGCGGGGTCTCCTACAATGAGCAGTTCTTC. Its translation is CASSLSSGVSYNEQFF.